The 10 T cell receptor beta chains below were found in one sample sequenced in a study of somatic mutations in cytotoxic T cells in rheumatoid arthritis (dated by TCRdb to the late 2010s). Libraries were prepared through the immunoSEQ multiplex PCR assay. TCRdb stores this immuneACCESS table with in-frame sequences only. Part of the clones is absent; in the studies checked, under half of the shortfall reflects unresolved V genes, and no reason is known for the rest. This sample lists approximately 33,000 clones; about four fifths were detected once. The top ten clonotypes cover about 3.4% of the sample. Input material: CD8+ T cells sorted from blood. The receptors were gathered from a man aged 35 to 55 in good health.

Here the CDR3 reads CATSREGSTNTGELFF. The CDR3 region has the DNA TGTGCCACCAGCAGAGAAGGCTCAACGAACACCGGGGAGCTGTTTTTT. The chain recombines TRBV15 with TRBJ2-2; no definite D call. The germline V and J ends were trimmed by 0 bases and 0 bases, with 8 bases remaining between them. The CDR3 extends over 16 amino acids. CDR1 and CDR2 from the germline V gene are LNHNV and YYDKDF (reference sequence).

J is TRBJ2-1 and V is TRBV5-4, with D uncertain. V lost 0 bases and J lost 3, with 4 bases in between. The CDR3 totals 13 residues. Germline CDR1 SGHNT, CDR2 YYREEE (reference sequence). CDR3 in DNA: TGTGCCAGCAGCTTGGCGAACTACAATGAGCAGTTCTTC. Translating gives CASSLANYNEQFF.

The chain joins TRBV4-1 to TRBJ2-3; no definite D call. This CDR3 spans 15 amino acids. With 1 base removed from V and 0 bases from J, the gap between germline ends came to 8 bases. CDR1 is MGHRA and CDR2 is YSYEKL in the germline V gene. The CDR3 spells CASSQATSSTDTQYF. For the CDR3, the DNA is TGCGCCAGCAGCCAAGCAACCTCTAGCACAGATACGCAGTATTTT.

As DNA, the CDR3 is TGCGCCAGCAGCCTTTCCGGGACAGGGTATGGATATGAGCAGTTCTTC. The encoded protein is CASSLSGTGYGYEQFF. This chain links TRBV4-1 with TRBJ2-1; 9 positions match TRBD1. The CDR3 runs 16 residues. Germline V gene sequence: CDR1 MGHRA, CDR2 YSYEKL. V shed 4 bases and J 8 bases; nucleotides not matched to a gene: 12.

The chain is built from TRBV11-2 and TRBJ2-7; 7 nucleotides match TRBD1. Germline assignment: CDR1 SGHAT and CDR2 FQNNGV. Losses at the gene ends were 1 base for V and 3 bases for J; bases not matched to a gene: 3. The CDR3 length is 14 residues. CDR3 DNA: TGTGCCAGCAGCTTAGCGCAGGGGGACTACGAGCAGTACTTC. Amino acid sequence: CASSLAQGDYEQYF.

The chain is built from TRBV27 and TRBJ1-5; D gene ambiguous. Germline CDR1 reads MNHEY; CDR2 reads SMNVEV (reference sequence). The CDR3 contains 14 residues. Trimming cost V 2 bases and J 3 bases, with 8 bases left between them. The CDR3 DNA sequence: TGTGCCAGCAGTTTAACGGGTCCCAATCAGCCCCAGCATTTT. Its protein is CASSLTGPNQPQHF.

The chain joins TRBV27 to TRBJ1-5; D call uncertain. The germline V and J ends were trimmed by 0 bases and 10 bases, with 10 bases remaining between them. Germline V lookup: CDR1 MNHEY, CDR2 SMNVEV (reference sequence). The CDR3 runs 13 residues. The CDR3 DNA reads as TGTGCCAGCAGTTTATCCGGGGTTTTCCCCCAGCATTTT. This translates into CASSLSGVFPQHF.

The chain carries TRBV19 and TRBJ2-3; D uncertain. V was clipped by 9 bases and J by 0 bases, with 13 bases between them. Germline CDR1 and CDR2: LNHDA and SQIVND (reference sequence). The CDR3 spans 14 residues. CDR3 coding DNA: TGTGCCAGCGGACCGCAGTTCAGCACAGATACGCAGTATTTT. Amino acid sequence: CASGPQFSTDTQYF.

This clone appeared a single time. The chain recombines TRBV6-6 with TRBJ2-1, with 10 nucleotides matching TRBD2. The CDR3 runs 16 residues. The J segment lost 8 bases and the V segment lost 5 bases, leaving 12 bases of the junction unmatched. Germline lookup yields CDR1 MNHNY and CDR2 SVGAGI (reference sequence). The CDR3 loop reads CASSKRAGGPKDEQFF. The CDR3 DNA is TGTGCCAGCAGTAAGCGAGCGGGAGGGCCAAAGGATGAGCAGTTCTTC.

The chain is built from TRBV27 and TRBJ1-5; a possible D gene is TRBD1 (5 bases). The V gene lost 4 bases and the J gene lost 3 bases, with 16 bases spanning the gap. CDR1 MNHEY and CDR2 SMNVEV come from the germline V gene (reference sequence). The CDR3 is 16 amino acids. The CDR3 DNA reads TGTGCCAGCAGTTCCATCCTCGGAGGGGCCAATCAGCCCCAGCATTTT. Translated, it gives CASSSILGGANQPQHF.